The clone carrying this TCR beta chain was recorded many times. Germline assignment: CDR1 SGHAT and CDR2 FQNNGV. V lost 1 base, J lost 0 bases, and 12 bases lay in between. The CDR3 has 17 residues. The sample is drawn from a study of T cells after yellow fever vaccination. TCRdb redid the calling of the 5' RACE reads with MiXCR, one entry per CDR3 protein. The sample carries 250,000 or so distinct CDR3 sequences, approximately 3.8% recorded once. Here the sequenced sample was PBMCs, taken 15 days after the yellow fever booster vaccination. The receptor's source is a man aged 18-30 years who received the YFV17D yellow fever vaccine. The chain carries TRBV11-2 and TRBJ2-2, with D perhaps TRBD1 (6 bases). Here the CDR3 reads CASSLGRGRTNTGELFF. DNA for the CDR3: TGTGCCAGCAGCTTAGGCAGGGGCCGTACGAACACCGGGGAGCTGTTTTTT. The complete variable domain, with remaining parts taken from reference TRBV11-2 and TRBJ2-2, reads EAGVAQSPRYKIIEKRQSVAFWCNPISGHATLYWYQQILGQGPKLLIQFQNNGVVDDSQLPKDRFSAERLKGVDSTLKIQPAKLEDSAVYLCASSLGRGRTNTGELFFGEGSRLTVL.